This T cell receptor beta chain is drawn from a study of PD-1 blockade in classical Hodgkin lymphoma. Germline CDR1 reads SGHVS; CDR2 reads FQNEAQ. This CDR3 has 15 residues. The junction had 2 bases not matched to a gene; V was cut back by 4 bases and J by 5 bases. Clones were sequenced by immunoSEQ multiplex PCR, and TCRdb holds only the in-frame ones, with some missing. This sample has about 63,000 clones, with roughly 91% found just once. In every patient, relapse followed autologous stem cell transplantation, while exposure to brentuximab vedotin differed. The J gene is TRBJ2-3, the V gene TRBV7-8; TRBD2 agrees at 14 bases. The TCR was taken from a human donor with classical Hodgkin lymphoma. Sample: peripheral blood mononuclear cells (PBMCs), taken before the second cycle of nivolumab. This chain's CDR3 is CASSSTSGGGDTQYF. Here the CDR3 DNA reads TGTGCCAGCAGCTCGACTAGCGGGGGGGGAGATACGCAGTATTTT.